This entry features one TCR beta chain sequence. This sample was included in a study of blood T cell repertoires in COVID-19. Study at large: Collection of acute and convalescent COVID-19 samples took place in the United States, Italy and Spain.

Participants, roughly 18 to 90 years old, spanned more than 20 US areas. Researchers sorted participants into cohorts using their self-reported clinical history. The CDR3 covers 13 residues. V lost 3 bases and J lost 9; bases outside the gene matches: 6. Per germline, CDR1 KGHDR and CDR2 SFDVKD. Libraries were prepared by immunoSEQ multiplex PCR; TCRdb keeps only in-frame clonotypes and omits some of them. Of more than 200,000 clones in the sample, around 87% were seen once. The rearrangement joins TRBV24-1 to TRBJ1-2; 7 nucleotides match TRBD1. The sequence came from a woman in her twenties or thirties with acute COVID-19. Specimen: PBMCs or T cells enriched from blood (not recorded which). DNA for the CDR3: TGTGCCACCAGTGATCTTAGGACAGGAAGCTACACCTTC. Protein: CATSDLRTGSYTF.